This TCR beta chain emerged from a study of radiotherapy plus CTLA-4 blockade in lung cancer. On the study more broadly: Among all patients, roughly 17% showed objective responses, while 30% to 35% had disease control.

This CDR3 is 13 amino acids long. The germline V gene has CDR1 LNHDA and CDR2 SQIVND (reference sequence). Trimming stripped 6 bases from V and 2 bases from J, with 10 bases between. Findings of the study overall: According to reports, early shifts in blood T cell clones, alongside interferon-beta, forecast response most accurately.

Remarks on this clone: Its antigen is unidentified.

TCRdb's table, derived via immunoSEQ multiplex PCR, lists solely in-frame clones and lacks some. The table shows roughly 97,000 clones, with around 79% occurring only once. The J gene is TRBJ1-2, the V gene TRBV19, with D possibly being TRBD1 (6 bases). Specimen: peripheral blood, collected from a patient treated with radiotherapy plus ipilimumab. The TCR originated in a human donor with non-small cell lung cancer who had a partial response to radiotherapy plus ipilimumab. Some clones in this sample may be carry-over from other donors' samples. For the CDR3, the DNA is TGTGCCAGTAGACTAACAGGGAACTATGGCTACACCTTC. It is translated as CASRLTGNYGYTF.